Given below is one TCR beta chain in context. Its antigen is unknown. This sample is part of a study of Ad26.COV2.S vaccination and SARS-CoV-2 variants. Study-wide context: Once or twice, 56 days apart, Ad26.COV2.S was delivered intramuscularly. Study outcomes and limitations: For non-spike TCRs, breadth in vaccine recipients resembled that in placebo recipients.

Sequencing was performed with immunoSEQ multiplex PCR; in TCRdb, only in-frame clones are kept and a portion is missing. This table has roughly 460,000 clones, about nine tenths appearing once. Treatment given: roughly 19 received Ad26.COV2.S at low or high dose, single or two shots; 5 received placebo; per-sample allocation not given. Sampling was done on day 63 after the first vaccine or placebo injection. At a Boston site, the person donating was an adult of 18-55 years. The CDR3 loop spans 14 amino acids. V was clipped by 5 bases and J by 5 bases, with 16 bases between them. CDR1 and CDR2 (germline): SGHRS, YFSETQ.

The sample consisted of peripheral blood, taken in a trial of Ad26.COV2.S vaccine versus placebo. The TCR was taken from a person between 18 and 65 years old who received the Ad26.COV2.S COVID-19 vaccine or a placebo. The chain employs TRBV5-1 and TRBJ2-5; D gene ambiguous. CDR3 sequence reads: CASRTGQALETQYF. In DNA form, the CDR3 reads TGCGCCAGCAGGACCGGTCAGGCGCTCGAGACCCAGTACTTC.